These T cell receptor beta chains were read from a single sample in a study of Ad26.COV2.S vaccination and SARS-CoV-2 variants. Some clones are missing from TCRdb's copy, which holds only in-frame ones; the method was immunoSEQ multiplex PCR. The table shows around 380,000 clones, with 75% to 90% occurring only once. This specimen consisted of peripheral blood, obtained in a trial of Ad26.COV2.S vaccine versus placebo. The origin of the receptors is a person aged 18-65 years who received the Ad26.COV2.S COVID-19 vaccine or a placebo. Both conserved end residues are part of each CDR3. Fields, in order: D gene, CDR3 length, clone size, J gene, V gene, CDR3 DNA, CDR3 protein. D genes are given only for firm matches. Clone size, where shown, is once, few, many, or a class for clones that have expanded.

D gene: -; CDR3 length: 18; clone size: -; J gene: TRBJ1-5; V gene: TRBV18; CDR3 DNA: TGTGCCAGCTCACCAGCGAACTCCGGGGCCTTGCGCCAACAGCCCCAGCATTTT; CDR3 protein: CASSPANSGALRQQPQHF
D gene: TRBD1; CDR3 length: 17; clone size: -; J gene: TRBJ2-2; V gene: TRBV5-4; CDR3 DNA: TGTGCCAGCAGCTTTTGGACAGGGGTCTTTGTAACCGGGGAGCTGTTTTTT; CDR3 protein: CASSFWTGVFVTGELFF
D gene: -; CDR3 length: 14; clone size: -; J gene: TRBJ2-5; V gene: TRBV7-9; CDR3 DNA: TGTGCCAGCAGTGCAACGAATAATCAAGAGACCCAGTACTTC; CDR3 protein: CASSATNNQETQYF
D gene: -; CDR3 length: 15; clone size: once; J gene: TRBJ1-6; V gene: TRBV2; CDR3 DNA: TGTGCCAGCAGGGAAACACAGAATTCTAATTCACCCCTCCACTTT; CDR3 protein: CASRETQNSNSPLHF
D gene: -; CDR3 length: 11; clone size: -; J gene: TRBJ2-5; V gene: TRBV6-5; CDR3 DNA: TGTGCCAGCACCCACCAAGAGACCCAGTACTTC; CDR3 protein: CASTHQETQYF
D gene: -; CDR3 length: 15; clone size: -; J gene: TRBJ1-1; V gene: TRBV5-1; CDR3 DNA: TGCGCCAGCAGCTTAAAGGGGGGACAGAACACTGAAGCTTTCTTT; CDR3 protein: CASSLKGGQNTEAFF
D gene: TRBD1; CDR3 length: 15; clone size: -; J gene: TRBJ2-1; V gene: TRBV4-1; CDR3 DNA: TGCGCCAGCAGCCACCCGGGACAGGGGTACAATGAGCAGTTCTTC; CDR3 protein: CASSHPGQGYNEQFF
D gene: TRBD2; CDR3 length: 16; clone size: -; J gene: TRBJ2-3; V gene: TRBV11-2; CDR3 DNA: TGTGCCAGCAGCTTAGGACGGACTAGAAGCACAGATACGCAGTATTTT; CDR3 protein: CASSLGRTRSTDTQYF
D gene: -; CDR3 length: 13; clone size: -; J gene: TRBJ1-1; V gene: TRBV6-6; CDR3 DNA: TGTGCCAGCAGTTACCCCGGGGGTGGTGAAGCTTTCTTT; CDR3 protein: CASSYPGGGEAFF
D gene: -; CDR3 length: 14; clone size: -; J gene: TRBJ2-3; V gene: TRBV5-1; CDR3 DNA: TGCGCCAGCAGCCCCGCTCCGGGAACAGATACGCAGTATTTT; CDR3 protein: CASSPAPGTDTQYF
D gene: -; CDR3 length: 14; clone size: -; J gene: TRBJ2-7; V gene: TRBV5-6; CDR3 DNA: TGTGCCAGCAGGCCCGGGGGCCGCTCCTACGAGCAGTACTTC; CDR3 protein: CASRPGGRSYEQYF
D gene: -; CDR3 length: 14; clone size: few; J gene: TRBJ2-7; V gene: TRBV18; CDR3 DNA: TGTGCCAGCTCCCCGGTAGGTCAGGGCGGCGAGCAGTACTTC; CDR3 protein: CASSPVGQGGEQYF
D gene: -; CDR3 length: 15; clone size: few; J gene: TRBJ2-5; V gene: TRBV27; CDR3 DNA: TGTGCCAGCAGTTTATCTAGTGGGGGGGGCGAGACCCAGTACTTC; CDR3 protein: CASSLSSGGGETQYF
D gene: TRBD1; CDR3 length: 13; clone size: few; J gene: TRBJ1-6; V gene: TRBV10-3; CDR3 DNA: TGTGCCATCAGTGGACAGGGAAATTCACCCCTCCACTTT; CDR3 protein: CAISGQGNSPLHF
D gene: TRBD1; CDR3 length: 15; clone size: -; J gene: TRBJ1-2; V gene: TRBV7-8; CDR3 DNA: TGTGCCAGCAGCGCTCGACAGGGCCTCTCAGAGGGCTACACCTTC; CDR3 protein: CASSARQGLSEGYTF
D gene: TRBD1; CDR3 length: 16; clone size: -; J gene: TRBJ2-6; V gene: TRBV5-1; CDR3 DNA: TGCGCCAGCAGCGGACAGGGGTTCTCTGGGGCCAACGTCCTGACTTTC; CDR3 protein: CASSGQGFSGANVLTF
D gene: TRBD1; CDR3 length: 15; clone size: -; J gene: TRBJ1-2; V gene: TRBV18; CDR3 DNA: TGTGCCAGCTCCTCGGGACAGGGTCCTTTCAATGGCTACACCTTC; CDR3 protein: CASSSGQGPFNGYTF
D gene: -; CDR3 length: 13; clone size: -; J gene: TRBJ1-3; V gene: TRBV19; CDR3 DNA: TGTGCCAGTAGTGGCAGTAACGTGGACACCATATATTTT; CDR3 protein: CASSGSNVDTIYF
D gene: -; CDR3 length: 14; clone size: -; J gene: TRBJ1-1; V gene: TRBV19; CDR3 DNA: TGTGCCAGTAGCCCACGGGGGGCCAGGGCTGAAGCTTTCTTT; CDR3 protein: CASSPRGARAEAFF
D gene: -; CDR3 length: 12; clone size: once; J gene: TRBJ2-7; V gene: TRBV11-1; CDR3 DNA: TGTGCCAGCAGCTTGAAGGGATACGAGCAGTACTTC; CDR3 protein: CASSLKGYEQYF
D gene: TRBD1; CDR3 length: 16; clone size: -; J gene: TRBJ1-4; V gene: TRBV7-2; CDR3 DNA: TGTGCCAGCAGCCCGCAGGGGGCGCGGTCTAATGAAAAACTGTTTTTT; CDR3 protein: CASSPQGARSNEKLFF
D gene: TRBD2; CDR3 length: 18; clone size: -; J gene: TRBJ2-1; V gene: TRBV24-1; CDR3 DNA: TGTGCCACCAGTGATTTCCCGACTAGCGGGGGGGCCCACGATGAGCAGTTCTTC; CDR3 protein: CATSDFPTSGGAHDEQFF
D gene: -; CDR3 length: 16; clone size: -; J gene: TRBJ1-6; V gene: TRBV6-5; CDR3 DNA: TGTGCCAGCAGTTACTCGGGACAACGTGGAAGTTCACCCCTCCACTTT; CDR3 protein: CASSYSGQRGSSPLHF
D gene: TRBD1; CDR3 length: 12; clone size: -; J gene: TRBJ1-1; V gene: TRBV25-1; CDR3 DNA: TGTGCCTCAGGGGGGTTTGGCACTGAAGCTTTCTTT; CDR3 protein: CASGGFGTEAFF
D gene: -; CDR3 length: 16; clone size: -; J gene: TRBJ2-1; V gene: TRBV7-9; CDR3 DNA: TGTGCCAGCAGCTTAGGGGCGAACTATGGCTACAATGAGCAGTTCTTC; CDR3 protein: CASSLGANYGYNEQFF
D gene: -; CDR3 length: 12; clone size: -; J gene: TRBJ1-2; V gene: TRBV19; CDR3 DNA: TGTGCCAGTAGTTCCGGCTGGTATGGCTACACCTTC; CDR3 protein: CASSSGWYGYTF
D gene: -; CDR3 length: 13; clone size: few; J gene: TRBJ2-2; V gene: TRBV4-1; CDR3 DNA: TGCGCCAGCAGCTTGGAGGGCACCGGGGAGCTGTTTTTT; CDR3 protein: CASSLEGTGELFF
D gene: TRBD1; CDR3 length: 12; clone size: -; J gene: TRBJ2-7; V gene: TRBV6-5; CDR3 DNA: TGTGCCAGCAGTATAGGGACAGTCGAGCAGTACTTC; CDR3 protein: CASSIGTVEQYF
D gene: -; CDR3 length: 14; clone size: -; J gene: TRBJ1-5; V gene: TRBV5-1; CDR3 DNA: TGCGCCAGCAGCTTGTGGCCGACCAATCAGCCCCAGCATTTT; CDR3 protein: CASSLWPTNQPQHF
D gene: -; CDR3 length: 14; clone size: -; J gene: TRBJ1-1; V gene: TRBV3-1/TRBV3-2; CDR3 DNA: TGTGCCAGCAGCCAACCGGGACGGAGCACTGAAGCTTTCTTT; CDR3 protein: CASSQPGRSTEAFF
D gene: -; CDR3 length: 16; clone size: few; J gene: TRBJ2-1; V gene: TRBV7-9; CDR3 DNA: TGTGCCAGCAGCCCCTGGGCACTAGGACCCTACAATGAGCAGTTCTTC; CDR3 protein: CASSPWALGPYNEQFF
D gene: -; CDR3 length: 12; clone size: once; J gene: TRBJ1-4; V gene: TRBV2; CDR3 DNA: TGTGCCAGCCGGGGAGGGAATGAAAAACTGTTTTTT; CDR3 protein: CASRGGNEKLFF
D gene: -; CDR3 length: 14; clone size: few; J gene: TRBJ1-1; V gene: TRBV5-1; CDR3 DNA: TGCGCCAGCAGCACCTACAGGGTGAACACTGAAGCTTTCTTT; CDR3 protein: CASSTYRVNTEAFF
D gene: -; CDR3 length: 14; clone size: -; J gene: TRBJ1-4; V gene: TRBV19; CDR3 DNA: TGTGCCAGTAGTATAGTGCTCCTTAATGAAAAACTGTTTTTT; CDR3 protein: CASSIVLLNEKLFF
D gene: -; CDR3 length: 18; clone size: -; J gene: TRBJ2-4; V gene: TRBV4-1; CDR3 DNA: TGCGCCAGCAGCCAAGGCCGAACGTTCAGGCGATCCAAAAACATTCAGTACTTC; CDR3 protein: CASSQGRTFRRSKNIQYF
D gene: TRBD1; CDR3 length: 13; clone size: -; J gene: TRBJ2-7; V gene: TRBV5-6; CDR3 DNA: TGTGCCAGCAGCACGACAGGGATCTACGAGCAGTACTTC; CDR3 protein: CASSTTGIYEQYF
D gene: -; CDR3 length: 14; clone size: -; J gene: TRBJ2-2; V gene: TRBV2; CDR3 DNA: TGTGCCATCTTGGGGGGAGCGAACACCGGGGAGCTGTTTTTT; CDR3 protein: CAILGGANTGELFF
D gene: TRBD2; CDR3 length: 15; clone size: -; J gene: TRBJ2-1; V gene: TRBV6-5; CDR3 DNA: TGTGCCAGCAAAGCTAGCGGGGGCGCATACAATGAGCAGTTCTTC; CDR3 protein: CASKASGGAYNEQFF
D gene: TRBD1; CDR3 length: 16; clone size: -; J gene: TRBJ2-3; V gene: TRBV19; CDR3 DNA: TGTGCCAGTAGCCCGGATACCGGGACAGGGACAGATACGCAGTATTTT; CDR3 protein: CASSPDTGTGTDTQYF
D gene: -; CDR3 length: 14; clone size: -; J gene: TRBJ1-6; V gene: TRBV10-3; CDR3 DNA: TGTGCCATCAGTGATGACCCCGAGTTAGCACCCCTCCACTTT; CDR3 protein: CAISDDPELAPLHF
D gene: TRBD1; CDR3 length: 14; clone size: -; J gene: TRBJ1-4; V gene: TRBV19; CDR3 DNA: TGTGCCAGTAGTTCCCGACAGGGGAATGAAAAACTGTTTTTT; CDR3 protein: CASSSRQGNEKLFF
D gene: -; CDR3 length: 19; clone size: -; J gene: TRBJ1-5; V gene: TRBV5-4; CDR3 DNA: TGTGCCAGCAGCTCGGTGACCTTAGCAGGGTGGCGGTACAATCAGCCCCAGCATTTT; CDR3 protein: CASSSVTLAGWRYNQPQHF
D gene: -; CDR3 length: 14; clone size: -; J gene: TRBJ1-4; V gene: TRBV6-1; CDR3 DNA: TGTGCCAGCAGTGAAGCCGGGGTAGGGGAAAAACTGTTTTTT; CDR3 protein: CASSEAGVGEKLFF
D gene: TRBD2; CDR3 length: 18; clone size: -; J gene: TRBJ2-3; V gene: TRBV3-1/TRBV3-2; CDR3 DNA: TGTGCCAGCAGCCAAGAGTCGGCTAGCGGGGGGGCTAGGGATACGCAGTATTTT; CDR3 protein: CASSQESASGGARDTQYF
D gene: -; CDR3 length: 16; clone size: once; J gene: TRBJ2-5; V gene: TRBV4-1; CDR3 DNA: TGCGCCAGCAGCCAAGACCTTCGGGGGATGACAGAGACCCAGTACTTC; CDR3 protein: CASSQDLRGMTETQYF